One TCR beta chain is described in this entry. These data are taken from a study of T cell changes during pregnancy in multiple sclerosis. With 5 bases clipped from V and 9 bases from J, the junction kept 11 bases outside the gene matches. This CDR3 has 14 residues. Germline V lookup: CDR1 SGHTA, CDR2 FQGNSA. TCRdb's copy holds only in-frame clones and misses some; the assay was immunoSEQ multiplex PCR. The sample shows approximately 80,000 clones, 85% to 95% of them seen only once. The clonotype was recovered from a female donor in good health, enrolled as a control in a pregnancy study. Sample: peripheral blood, taken in the second trimester of pregnancy. The rearrangement uses TRBV7-2 and TRBJ2-7; the match to TRBD2 covers 9 bases. CDR3 sequence: CASSPLSGSEWQYF. CDR3 in DNA: TGTGCCAGCAGCCCCCTTAGCGGGAGTGAATGGCAGTACTTC.